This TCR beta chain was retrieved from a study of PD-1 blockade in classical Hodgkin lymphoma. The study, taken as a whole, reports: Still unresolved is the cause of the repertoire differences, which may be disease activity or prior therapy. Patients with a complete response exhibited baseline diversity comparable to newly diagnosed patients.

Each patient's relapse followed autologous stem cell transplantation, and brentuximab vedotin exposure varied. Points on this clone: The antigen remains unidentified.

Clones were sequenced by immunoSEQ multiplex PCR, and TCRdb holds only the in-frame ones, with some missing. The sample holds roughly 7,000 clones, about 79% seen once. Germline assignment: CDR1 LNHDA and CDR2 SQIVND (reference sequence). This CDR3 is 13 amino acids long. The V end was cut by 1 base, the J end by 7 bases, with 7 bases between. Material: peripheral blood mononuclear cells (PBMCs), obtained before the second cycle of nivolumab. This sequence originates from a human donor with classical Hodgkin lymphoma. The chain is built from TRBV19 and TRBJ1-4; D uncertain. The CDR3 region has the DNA TGTGCCAGTAGTATAGCCACGGGTGAAAAACTGTTTTTT. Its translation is CASSIATGEKLFF.